This TCR beta chain was captured by sequencing in a study of cytomegalovirus exposure and HLA in healthy donors. Study information: The approximately 120 validation repertoires were reported in a later analysis to have been generated on the same platform as the roughly 630 first-cohort repertoires.

Comment on this clone: Its matching antigen is unknown.

From germline, CDR1 is PRHDT and CDR2 FYEKMQ (reference sequence). This CDR3 comprises 13 residues. V gave up 5 bases and J gave up 5 bases; unmatched junction bases: 6. Some clones are missing from TCRdb's copy, which holds only in-frame ones; the method was immunoSEQ multiplex PCR. Found here are tens of thousands of clones, 95% of them singletons; the top ten hold around 7%. General observations from the study: Most TCR sequences were rare, but some public TCRs occurred in many donors. Researchers catalogued 150 or so TCR beta chains as cytomegalovirus-associated.

The TCR comes from a young woman in good health and CMV-seropositive. Sequenced sample: PBMCs. The rearrangement links TRBV13 to TRBJ2-7; TRBD1 matches 7 bases. The CDR3, as DNA: TGTGCCAGCAGCCCGGGACAGAAGAACGAGCAGTACTTC. It specifies CASSPGQKNEQYF.